One T cell receptor (beta chain) is described in this entry. V gave up 0 bases and J gave up 5 bases; unmatched junction bases: 13. CDR3 length: 17 amino acids. The germline gives CDR1 SGDLS, CDR2 YYNGEE. TCRdb's copy holds only in-frame clones and misses some; the assay was immunoSEQ multiplex PCR. The sample yields some 330,000 clones, 80% to 90% seen once. This sample is drawn from a study of blood T cell repertoires in COVID-19. The sequenced sample consisted of PBMCs or T cells enriched from blood (not recorded which). The genes are TRBV9 and TRBJ2-7; 8 bases align to TRBD1. This clonotype originated in a man aged 25-40 years who had recovered from COVID-19. CDR3: CASSVAEDRVLFDEQYF. CDR3 nucleotides: TGTGCCAGCAGCGTAGCAGAGGACAGGGTGTTGTTTGACGAGCAGTACTTC. Filled out from reference TRBV9 and TRBJ2-7, the complete variable domain reads DSGVTQTPKHLITATGQRVTLRCSPRSGDLSVYWYQQSLDQGLQFLIQYYNGEERAKGNILERFSAQQFPDLHSELNLSSLELGDSALYFCASSVAEDRVLFDEQYFGPGTRLTVT.